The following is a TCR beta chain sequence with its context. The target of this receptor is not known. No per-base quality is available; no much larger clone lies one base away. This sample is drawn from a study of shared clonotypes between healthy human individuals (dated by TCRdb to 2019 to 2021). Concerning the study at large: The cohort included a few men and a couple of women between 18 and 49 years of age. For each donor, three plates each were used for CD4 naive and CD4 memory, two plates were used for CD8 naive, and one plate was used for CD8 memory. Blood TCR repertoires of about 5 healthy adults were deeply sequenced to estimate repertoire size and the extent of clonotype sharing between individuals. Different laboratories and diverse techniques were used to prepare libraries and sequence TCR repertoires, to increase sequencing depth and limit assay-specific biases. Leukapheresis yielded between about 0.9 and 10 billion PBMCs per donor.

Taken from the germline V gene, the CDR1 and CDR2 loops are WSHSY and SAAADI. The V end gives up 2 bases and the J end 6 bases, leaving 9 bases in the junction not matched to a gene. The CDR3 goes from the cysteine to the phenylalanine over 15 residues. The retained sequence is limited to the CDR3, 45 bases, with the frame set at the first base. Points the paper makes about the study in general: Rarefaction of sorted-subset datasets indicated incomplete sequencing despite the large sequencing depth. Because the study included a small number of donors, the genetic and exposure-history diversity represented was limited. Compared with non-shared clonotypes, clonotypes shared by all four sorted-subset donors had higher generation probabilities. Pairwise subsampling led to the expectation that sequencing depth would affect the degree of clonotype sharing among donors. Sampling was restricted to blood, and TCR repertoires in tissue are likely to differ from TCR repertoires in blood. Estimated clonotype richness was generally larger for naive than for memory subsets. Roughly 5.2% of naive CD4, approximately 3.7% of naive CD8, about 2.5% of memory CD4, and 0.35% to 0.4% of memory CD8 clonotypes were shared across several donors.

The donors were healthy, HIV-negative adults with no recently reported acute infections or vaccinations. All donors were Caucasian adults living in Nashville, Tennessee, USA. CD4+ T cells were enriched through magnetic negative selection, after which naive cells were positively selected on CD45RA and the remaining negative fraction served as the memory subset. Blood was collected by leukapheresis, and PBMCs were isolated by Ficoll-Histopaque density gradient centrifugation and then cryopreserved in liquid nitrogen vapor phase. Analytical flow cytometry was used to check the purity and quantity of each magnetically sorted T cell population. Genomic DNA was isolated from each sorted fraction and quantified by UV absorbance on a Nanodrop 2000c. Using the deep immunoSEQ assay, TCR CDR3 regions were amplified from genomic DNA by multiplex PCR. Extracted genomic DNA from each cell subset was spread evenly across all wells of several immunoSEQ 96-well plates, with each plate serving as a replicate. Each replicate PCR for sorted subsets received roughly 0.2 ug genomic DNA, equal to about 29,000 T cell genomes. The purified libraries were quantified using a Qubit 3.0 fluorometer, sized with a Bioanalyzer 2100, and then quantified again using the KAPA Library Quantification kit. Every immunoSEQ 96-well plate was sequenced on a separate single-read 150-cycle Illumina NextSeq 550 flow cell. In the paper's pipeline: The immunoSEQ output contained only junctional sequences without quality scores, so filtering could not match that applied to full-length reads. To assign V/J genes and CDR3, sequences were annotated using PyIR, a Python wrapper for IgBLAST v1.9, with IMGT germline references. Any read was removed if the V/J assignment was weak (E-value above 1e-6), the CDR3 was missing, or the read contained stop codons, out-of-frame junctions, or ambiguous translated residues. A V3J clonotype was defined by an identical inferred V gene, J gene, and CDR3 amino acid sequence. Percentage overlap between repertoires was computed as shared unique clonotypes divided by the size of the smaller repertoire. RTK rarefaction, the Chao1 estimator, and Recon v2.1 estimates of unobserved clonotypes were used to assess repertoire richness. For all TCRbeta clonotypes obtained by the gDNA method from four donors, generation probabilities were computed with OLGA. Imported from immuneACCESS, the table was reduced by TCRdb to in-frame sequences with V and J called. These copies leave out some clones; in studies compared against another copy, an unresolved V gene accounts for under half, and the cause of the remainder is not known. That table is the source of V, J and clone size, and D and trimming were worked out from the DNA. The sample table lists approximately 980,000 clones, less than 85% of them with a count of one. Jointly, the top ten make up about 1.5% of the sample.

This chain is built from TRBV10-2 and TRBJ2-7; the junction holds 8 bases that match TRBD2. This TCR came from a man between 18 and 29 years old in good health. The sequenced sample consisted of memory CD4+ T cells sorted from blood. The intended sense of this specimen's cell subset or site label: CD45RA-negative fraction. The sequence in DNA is TGCGCCAGCAGTGAGGCAAGAGGACTAGCTTCCGAGCAGTACTTC. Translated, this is CASSEARGLASEQYF.